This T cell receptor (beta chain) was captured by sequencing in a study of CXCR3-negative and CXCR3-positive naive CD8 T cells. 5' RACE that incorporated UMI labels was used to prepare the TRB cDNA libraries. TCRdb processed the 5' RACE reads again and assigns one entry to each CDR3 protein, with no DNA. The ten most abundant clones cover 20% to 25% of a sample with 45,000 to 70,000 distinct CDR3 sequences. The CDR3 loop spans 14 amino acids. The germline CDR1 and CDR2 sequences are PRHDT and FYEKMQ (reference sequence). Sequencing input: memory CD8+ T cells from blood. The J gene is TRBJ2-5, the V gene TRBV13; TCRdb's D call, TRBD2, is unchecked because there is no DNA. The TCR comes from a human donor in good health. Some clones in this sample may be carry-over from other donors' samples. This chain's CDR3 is CASSSRGEGETQYF.